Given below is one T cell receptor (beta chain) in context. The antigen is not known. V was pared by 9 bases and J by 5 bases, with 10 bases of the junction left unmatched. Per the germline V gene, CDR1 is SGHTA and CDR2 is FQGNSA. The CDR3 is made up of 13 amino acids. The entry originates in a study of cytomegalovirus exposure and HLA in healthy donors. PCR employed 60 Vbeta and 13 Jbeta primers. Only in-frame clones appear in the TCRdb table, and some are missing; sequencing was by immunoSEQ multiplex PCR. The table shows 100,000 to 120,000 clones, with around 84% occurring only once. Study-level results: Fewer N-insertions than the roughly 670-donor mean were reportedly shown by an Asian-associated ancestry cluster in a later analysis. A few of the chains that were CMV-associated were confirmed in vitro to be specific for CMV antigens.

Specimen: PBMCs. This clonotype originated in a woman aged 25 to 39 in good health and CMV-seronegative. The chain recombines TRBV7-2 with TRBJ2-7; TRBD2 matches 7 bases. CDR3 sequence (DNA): TGTGCCAGTGCCACGCGGGGGTCCGACGAGCAGTACTTC. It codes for CASATRGSDEQYF.